Presented here are 22 T cell receptor beta chains from one specimen sequenced in a study of shared T cell receptors in the human thymus. Sequencing used immunoSEQ multiplex PCR; TCRdb keeps in-frame clones, though not all of them. The sample carries about 660,000 clones, 70% to 90% recorded once. Another study also made use of these data, one on human thymus T cells.

The sample taken for sequencing was thymocytes. The receptor set was obtained from a boy under three years old with a congenital heart defect.

This chain uses TRBV30 with TRBJ1-3, with a weak D call TRBD1 (6 bases). Deletions cut 0 bases from V and 2 bases from J, with 8 bases between. This CDR3 is 14 amino acids long. CDR1 GTSNPN and CDR2 SVGIG come from the germline V gene (reference sequence). The CDR3 reads CAWSVGGTGNTIYF. In DNA form, the CDR3 reads TGTGCCTGGAGTGTAGGGGGTACTGGAAACACCATATATTTT.

This chain links TRBV9 with TRBJ2-5, with 7 bases identical to TRBD1. Germline loops: CDR1 SGDLS, CDR2 YYNGEE. Unmatched junction bases numbered 7, after V lost 3 bases and J lost 5 bases. The CDR3 spans 14 residues. Here the CDR3 DNA reads TGTGCCAGCAGCGACAGGGGTGGCCAGGAGACCCAGTACTTC. Translation: CASSDRGGQETQYF.

This clone has a single count. The chain employs TRBV30 and TRBJ2-7, with D tentatively TRBD1 (5 bases). Deletions cut 0 bases from V and 3 bases from J, with 18 bases between. The CDR3 contains 16 residues. CDR1 and CDR2 (germline): GTSNPN, SVGIG (reference sequence). CDR3 in DNA: TGTGCCTGGAGTGTATCGTCGTCCAGGGCTCACTACGAGCAGTACTTC. It specifies CAWSVSSSRAHYEQYF. Full variable domain (remainder filled in from reference TRBV30 and TRBJ2-7): SQTIHQWPATLVQPVGSPLSLECTVEGTSNPNLYWYRQAAGRGLQLLFYSVGIGQISSEVPQNLSASRPQDRQFILSSKKLLLSDSGFYLCAWSVSSSRAHYEQYFGPGTRLTVT.

The J gene is TRBJ2-7, the V gene TRBV7-2; 11 nucleotides agree with TRBD1. CDR3 size: 15 residues. The junction had 8 bases not matched to a gene; V was cut back by 5 bases and J by 5 bases. Germline values: CDR1 SGHTA, CDR2 FQGNSA. The CDR3 nucleotides read TGTGCCAGCAGCCCTCGGACAGGGGGCGTCCACGAGCAGTACTTC. Its protein product is CASSPRTGGVHEQYF.

CDR3 in amino acids: CASSQGPVGNTIYF. In DNA, the CDR3 is TGTGCCAGTAGTCAGGGTCCAGTAGGAAACACCATATATTTT. The chain combines TRBV19 with TRBJ1-3, with a possible D match to TRBD1 (5 bases). V lost 5 bases and J lost 4, with 12 bases in between. This CDR3 region has 14 residues. CDR1 and CDR2 from the germline V gene are LNHDA and SQIVND (reference sequence).

The chain employs TRBV5-8 and TRBJ2-7; TRBD1 matches at 8 bases. In germline, CDR1 is SGHTS, CDR2 YDEGEE. CDR3 size: 16 residues. After removal of 1 base from V and 6 bases from J, the junction contained 12 bases not matched to a gene. This chain's CDR3 is CASSLPPGQVYGEQYF. The CDR3 bases are TGTGCCAGCAGCTTGCCCCCGGGACAGGTGTACGGCGAGCAGTACTTC.

V and J are TRBV5-1 and TRBJ1-6; TRBD1 aligns across 7 bases. CDR1 and CDR2 from the germline V gene are SGHRS and YFSETQ. V shed 7 bases and J 6 bases; nucleotides not matched to a gene: 7. The CDR3 totals 14 residues. The CDR3 here is CASRNGTVNSPLHF. CDR3 coding DNA: TGCGCCAGCCGAAACGGGACAGTTAATTCACCCCTCCACTTT. Combining the CDR3 with reference TRBV5-1 and TRBJ1-6 gives the whole variable domain KAGVTQTPRYLIKTRGQQVTLSCSPISGHRSVSWYQQTPGQGLQFLFEYFSETQRNKGNFPGRFSGRQFSNSRSEMNVSTLELGDSALYLCASRNGTVNSPLHFGNGTRLTVT.

This chain uses TRBV6-5 with TRBJ2-3; no definite D call. The length of the CDR3 is 16 residues. The V gene lost 0 bases and the J gene lost 2 bases, with 12 bases spanning the gap. CDR1 and CDR2 (germline): MNHEY, SVGAGI. CDR3 protein: CASSYSKEALTDTQYF. Written as DNA, the CDR3 is TGTGCCAGCAGTTACTCGAAAGAGGCCCTCACAGATACGCAGTATTTT.

This clone was detected once. The gene calls are TRBV28 and TRBJ2-7, with TRBD1 as a possible D gene (5 bases). Looked up from germline, CDR1 is MDHEN and CDR2 is SYDVKM. The CDR3 totals 23 residues. The V end was cut by 5 bases, the J end by 3 bases, with 41 bases between. CDR3 sequence reads: CASSPGGILYLISTSDTHYEQYF. As DNA, the CDR3 is TGTGCCAGCAGTCCGGGTGGAATCCTTTACCTTATTAGTACCTCGGACACCCACTACGAGCAGTACTTC. Full variable domain (rest looked up from reference TRBV28 and TRBJ2-7): DVKVTQSSRYLVKRTGEKVFLECVQDMDHENMFWYRQDPGLGLRLIYFSYDVKMKEKGDIPEGYSVSREKKERFSLILESASTNQTSMYLCASSPGGILYLISTSDTHYEQYFGPGTRLTVT.

V gene TRBV28 combines with J gene TRBJ2-7; 7 bases line up with TRBD1. J was trimmed by 0 bases and V by 4 bases; bases with no gene match: 6. The germline V gene has CDR1 MDHEN and CDR2 SYDVKM. The CDR3 is 15 amino acids. The CDR3 is CASSSDRALSYEQYF. The CDR3, as DNA: TGTGCCAGCAGTTCTGACAGGGCACTCTCCTACGAGCAGTACTTC.

This clone has just a few counts. The rearrangement joins TRBV7-9 to TRBJ2-7; 9 bases fit TRBD2. The junction had 7 bases not matched to a gene; V was cut back by 0 bases and J by 4 bases. Germline lookup yields CDR1 SEHNR and CDR2 FQNEAQ (reference sequence). The CDR3 totals 16 residues. Here the CDR3 DNA reads TGTGCCAGCAGCTTAGCTCCGCGGGAGGGCCTTTACGAGCAGTACTTC. Protein product: CASSLAPREGLYEQYF. Combining the CDR3 with reference TRBV7-9 and TRBJ2-7 gives the whole variable domain DTGVSQNPRHKITKRGQNVTFRCDPISEHNRLYWYRQTLGQGPEFLTYFQNEAQLEKSRLLSDRFSAERPKGSFSTLEIQRTEQGDSAMYLCASSLAPREGLYEQYFGPGTRLTVT.

The chain combines TRBV11-2 with TRBJ2-5; possible D gene TRBD2, 5 bases. Germline CDR1 reads SGHAT; CDR2 reads FQNNGV. This CDR3 contains 16 residues. Deletions cut 4 bases from V and 2 bases from J, with 17 bases between. CDR3 sequence (DNA): TGTGCCAGCAGCTCCTGCCAGGACTGCTTTCAAGAGACCCAGTACTTC. Translating it yields CASSSCQDCFQETQYF.

In this sample, this clone turned up once. CDR3 region: CAWRSNGDQPQHF. CDR3 in DNA: TGTGCCTGGAGGTCCAACGGAGATCAGCCCCAGCATTTT. V gene TRBV30 combines with J gene TRBJ1-5; no firm D call. The CDR3 contains 13 residues. Germline V gene lookup returns CDR1 GTSNPN and CDR2 SVGIG (reference sequence). V gave up 3 bases and J gave up 5 bases, with 11 bases separating them.

V and J are TRBV10-3 and TRBJ2-7; 11 bases match TRBD1. Looked up from germline, CDR1 is ENHRY and CDR2 is SYGVKD. CDR3 length: 16 residues. Trimming cost V 2 bases and J 2 bases; bases outside gene matches: 5. The CDR3 here is CAISEPGQGATYEQYF. In nucleotides, the CDR3 is TGTGCCATCAGTGAGCCAGGACAGGGGGCGACCTACGAGCAGTACTTC.

The V call is TRBV9, the J call TRBJ2-2, with D uncertain. V shed 0 bases and J shed 7 bases, with 10 bases lying between them. Germline V CDR1 and CDR2: SGDLS, YYNGEE. CDR3 size: 14 residues. The DNA for the CDR3 is TGTGCCAGCAGCGTAGGCGGAGTGGGCGGGGAGCTGTTTTTT. This translates into CASSVGGVGGELFF.

V is TRBV27 and J is TRBJ1-1; D not certain. V lost 2 bases to trimming and J lost 0 bases, with 7 bases between them. Germline CDR1 reads MNHEY; CDR2 reads SMNVEV (reference sequence). The CDR3 covers 14 residues. The CDR3 DNA reads as TGTGCCAGCAGTTTAGCGGATATGAACACTGAAGCTTTCTTT. As protein: CASSLADMNTEAFF.

This chain's CDR3 is CASSEKANPTANEQFF. CDR3 DNA sequence: TGCGCCAGCAGTGAAAAAGCCAACCCCACTGCTAATGAGCAGTTCTTC. The V gene is TRBV10-1, the J gene TRBJ2-1; D is ambiguous. The V and J ends lost 3 bases and 7 bases respectively, with 19 bases between them. This CDR3 is built from 16 residues. The germline gives CDR1 WNHNN, CDR2 SYGVQD (reference sequence).

This sequence joins TRBV5-3 and TRBJ1-1; D possibly corresponds to TRBD1 (5 bases). TRBV5-3 is placed among ORFs of uncertain function. V lost 10 bases, J lost 3 bases, and 16 bases lay in between. The CDR3 has 13 residues. CDR3 in DNA: TGTGCCTCCAGCCCTCCGGGGGACACTGAAGCTTTCTTT. Its translation: CASSPPGDTEAFF.

The chain is built from TRBV28 and TRBJ2-7, with a weak D call TRBD1 (6 bases). CDR1 is MDHEN, CDR2 SYDVKM, per germline. The CDR3 covers 16 residues. Trimming stripped 0 bases from V and 6 bases from J, with 18 bases between. The CDR3 loop reads CASSLCITDRRCEQYF. As DNA, the CDR3 is TGTGCCAGCAGTTTATGCATAACGGACAGAAGGTGCGAGCAGTACTTC.

As regards this clone: Relative to the germline gene, one junction end is altered; a read error may explain this. This same CDR3 is encoded by further DNA sequences in the sample. The chain carries TRBV30 and TRBJ1-6; 7 bases agree with TRBD1. Germline values: CDR1 GTSNPN, CDR2 SVGIG (reference sequence). This CDR3 spans 18 amino acids. CDR3 loop: CAWSAPEISTGDNSPLHF. CDR3 nucleotide sequence: TGTGCCTGGAGTGCCCCCGAGATATCTACAGGGGACAATTCCCCCCTCCACTTT.

The chain employs TRBV4-3 and TRBJ2-5, with TRBD1 matching 8 bases. V was pared by 0 bases and J by 5 bases, with 14 bases of the junction left unmatched. The CDR3 is made up of 18 amino acids. CDR1 is LGHNA and CDR2 is YSLEER in the germline V gene. The CDR3 region is CASSQDLIGQGKGETQYF. The CDR3 DNA follows: TGCGCCAGCAGCCAAGACCTGATAGGACAGGGTAAAGGTGAGACCCAGTACTTC.

This clone was counted once. The rearrangement links TRBV4-2 to TRBJ2-3; 11 nucleotides line up with TRBD1. Per germline, CDR1 LGHNA and CDR2 YNFKEQ. Trimming removed 3 bases from V and 3 bases from J; junction bases left unmatched: 5. The CDR3 runs 16 residues. The CDR3 reads CASSHAGQGVTDTQYF. As DNA, the CDR3 is TGTGCCAGCAGCCACGCGGGACAGGGGGTAACAGATACGCAGTATTTT.